Presented here are 6 T cell receptor beta chains from one specimen sequenced in a study of blood T cells in healthy people across ages. The second PCR ran about 6 to 11 cycles with a sample-barcoded 5' primer and J-beta primers. TCRdb reprocessed the 5' RACE reads via MiXCR and lists one record per CDR3 protein. The data contain 980,000 or so distinct CDR3 sequences, roughly 50% of them singletons. What was sequenced was blood. The source of these receptors is a man aged 25 to 40 in good health.

The chain combines TRBV7-2 with TRBJ2-7; 7 bases are a match to TRBD2. V lost 5 bases, J lost 7 bases, and 17 bases stayed unmatched. CDR3 length equals 16 residues. Germline lookup yields CDR1 SGHTA and CDR2 FQGNSA. The CDR3 reads CASSPRTSASYNEQYF. The CDR3 nucleotides are TGTGCCAGCAGCCCCCGGACTAGTGCCTCCTACAATGAGCAGTACTTC.

The CDR3 DNA sequence: TGCAGTGCTGTATCGGGGACTATGAATTCACCCCTCCACTTT. Its protein is CSAVSGTMNSPLHF. The chain is built from TRBV20-1 and TRBJ1-6; a weak D match, TRBD1 (5 bases). Trimming removed 5 bases from V and 7 bases from J, with 15 bases in between. The CDR3 runs to 14 residues. CDR1 is DFQATT and CDR2 is SNEGSKA in the germline V gene (reference sequence).

This clonotype occurred a few times. The chain joins TRBV7-3 to TRBJ2-3, with D tentatively TRBD2 (5 bases). V was pared by 0 bases and J by 4 bases, with 11 bases between. The CDR3 has 15 residues. Germline lookup yields CDR1 SGHTA and CDR2 FQGTGA. CDR3 DNA: TGTGCCAGCAGCTTAACCGCACTAGTTTCAGATACGCAGTATTTT. Encoded protein: CASSLTALVSDTQYF.

The V and J genes are TRBV12-5 and TRBJ2-5, with TRBD1 as a possible D gene (6 bases). Germline V lookup: CDR1 LGHNT, CDR2 FRNRAP. The CDR3 loop spans 14 amino acids. The germline V and J ends were trimmed by 3 bases and 11 bases, with 19 bases remaining between them. CDR3 protein: CASGLAGAYNEQYF. CDR3 sequence (DNA): TGTGCTAGTGGTTTAGCAGGGGCTTACAATGAGCAGTACTTC. The full variable domain, with the rest looked up from reference TRBV12-5 and TRBJ2-5, is DARVTQTPRHKVTEMGQEVTMRCQPILGHNTVFWYRQTMMQGLELLAYFRNRAPLDDSGMPKDRFSAEMPDATLATLKIQPSEPRDSAVYFCASGLAGAYNEQYFGPGTRLLVL.

The DNA for the CDR3 is TGTGCCAGCAGCCAATTCGGACAGCGCCATAATGAAAAACTGTTTTTT. Translation: CASSQFGQRHNEKLFF. The genes are TRBV4-2 and TRBJ1-4; TRBD1 is a possible D gene (6 bases). The germline CDR1 and CDR2 sequences are LGHNA and YNFKEQ. The CDR3 loop spans 16 amino acids. Trimming took 2 bases from V and 4 from J, leaving 14 bases between them.

The V gene is TRBV6-1, the J gene TRBJ2-7; D is unclear. V lost 2 bases and J 1 base, leaving 9 bases between the germline ends. CDR1 and CDR2 (germline): MNHNS, SASEGT. The CDR3 sequence is 14 residues long. The CDR3 protein is CASSEMVGSYEQYF. The CDR3 region has the DNA TGTGCCAGCAGTGAAATGGTAGGGTCCTACGAGCAGTACTTC.